The table lists the clone carrying this T cell receptor (beta chain) with many counts. Its cognate antigen is unknown. The use of a sample-barcoded 5' primer and a J-beta primer mix characterized a second PCR of 7 to 11 cycles. TCRdb re-called the 5' RACE reads through MiXCR, storing one row per CDR3 protein. The top ten clones hold over 15% of a sample with approximately 700,000 distinct CDR3 sequences, about 30% of them seen once. The data originate from a study of blood T cells in healthy people across ages. Study-level background: About one barcoded beta molecule was captured per two T cells (by template switching).

Study conclusions and caveats: A conclusive naive versus antigen-experienced comparison was prevented by the unsorted PBMCs.

This CDR3 has 13 residues. Germline V gives CDR1 DFQATT, CDR2 SNEGSKA (reference sequence). V was shortened by 6 bases and J by 4 bases, with 13 bases between the two germline ends. The sample, approximately 11 milliliters of peripheral blood, was drawn from each donor. The source is a woman aged 80 or older in good health. V usage is TRBV20-1 and J usage is TRBJ1-3, with D tentatively TRBD1 (5 bases). The sequenced sample consisted of blood. CDR3 coding DNA: TGCAGTGCGAGATCGGGGCTGGGAAACACCATATATTTT. This gives the protein CSARSGLGNTIYF.